The present T cell receptor (beta chain) was sequenced within a study of beta chain features in type 1 diabetes. Overall study findings and caveats: There was a possibility that cDNA sequencing over-represented cells with high TCR expression. A moderate, significant TCRB CDR3 shortening appeared in type 1 diabetes across four CD4+ subsets.

Researchers reported sorting CD4+ naive, central memory, regulatory and stem cell-like memory cells via CD45RO/CCR7/CD25/CD127/CD95/CD27. This clone was picked up a small number of times. The antigen is undetermined. Of the isolated RNA, all was reverse transcribed, and so the sequenced material was expressed TCRB transcripts. Mean read depth for stem cell-like memory T cell samples was roughly 1 million reads. Profiled with immunoSEQ multiplex PCR; TCRdb holds only in-frame clones, not every one. The sample carries over 100,000 clones, 40% recorded once. V was trimmed by 4 bases and J by 1 base, leaving 17 bases between them. In germline, CDR1 is SNHLY, CDR2 FYNNEI. There are 18 residues in the CDR3.

The sequence derives from a young woman in good health. Sequenced sample: stem cell memory CD4+ T cells from blood. This sequence joins TRBV2 and TRBJ2-6; possibly TRBD2 for D (6 bases). CDR3 residues: CASSGIPGLKSGANVLTF. CDR3 nucleotide sequence: TGTGCCAGCAGTGGCATTCCGGGACTCAAGTCTGGGGCCAACGTCCTGACTTTC.